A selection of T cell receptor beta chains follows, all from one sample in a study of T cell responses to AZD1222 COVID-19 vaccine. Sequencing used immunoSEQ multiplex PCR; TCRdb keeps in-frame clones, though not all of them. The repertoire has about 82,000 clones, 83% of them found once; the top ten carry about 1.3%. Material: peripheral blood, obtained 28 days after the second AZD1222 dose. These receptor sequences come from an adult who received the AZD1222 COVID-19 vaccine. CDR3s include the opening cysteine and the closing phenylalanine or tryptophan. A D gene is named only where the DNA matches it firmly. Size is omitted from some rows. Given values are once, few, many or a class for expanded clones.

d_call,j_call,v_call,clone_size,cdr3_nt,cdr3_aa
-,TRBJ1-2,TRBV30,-,TGTGCCTGGAGTGTTGTCCCGACAGCGTCTGACTATGGCTACACCTTC,CAWSVVPTASDYGYTF
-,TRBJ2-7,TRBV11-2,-,TGTGCCAGCAGCTTAGTCCCGGAGTACGAGCAGTACTTC,CASSLVPEYEQYF
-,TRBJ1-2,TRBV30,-,TGTGCCTGGAGTTATGGGTACCGACCTTATGGCTACACCTTC,CAWSYGYRPYGYTF
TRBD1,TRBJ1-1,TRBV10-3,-,TGTGCCATCAACCACGAAGGACAGGGCGGTCAAGCTTTCTTT,CAINHEGQGGQAFF
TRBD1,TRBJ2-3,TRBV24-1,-,TGTGCCACCAGTGGCTCGACAGGGGATACGCAGTATTTT,CATSGSTGDTQYF
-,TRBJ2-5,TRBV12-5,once,TGTGCTAGTCGTCGGGGCGGGCAAGAGACCCAGTACTTC,CASRRGGQETQYF
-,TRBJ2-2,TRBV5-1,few,TGCGCCAGCAGCTTGTCGATCGGGGGCACCGGGGAGCTGTTTTTT,CASSLSIGGTGELFF
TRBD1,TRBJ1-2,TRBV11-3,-,TGTGCCAGCAGCGCAATGCGGGACAGGAACTATGGCTACACCTTC,CASSAMRDRNYGYTF
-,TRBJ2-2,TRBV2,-,TGTGCCAGCAGTGAAAGCCATACAGGGTTTTTTACCGGGGAGCTGTTTTTT,CASSESHTGFFTGELFF
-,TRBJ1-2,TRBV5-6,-,TGTGCCAGCACTCCTGGGATCGGCGGCTACACCTTC,CASTPGIGGYTF
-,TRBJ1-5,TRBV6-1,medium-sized,TGTGCCAGCAGTGAAGGCAGGACTAAGGCGGGGCCCCAGCATTTT,CASSEGRTKAGPQHF
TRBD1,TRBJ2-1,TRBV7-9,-,TGTGCCAGCAGCCTAGGGACAGTAAATGAGCAGTTCTTC,CASSLGTVNEQFF
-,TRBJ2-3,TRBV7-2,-,TGTGCCAGCAGCTTAGTTGCGGGCCAGGATACGCAGTATTTT,CASSLVAGQDTQYF
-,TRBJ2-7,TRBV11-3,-,TGTGCCAGCAGCCATGGAGGCTACGAGCAGTACTTC,CASSHGGYEQYF
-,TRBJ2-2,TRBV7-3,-,TGTGCCAGCAGCTTAACCCTCCAGTCTAGGGCGAACACCGGGGAGCTGTTTTTT,CASSLTLQSRANTGELFF
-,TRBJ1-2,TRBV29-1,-,TGCAGCCTTGGGGACCCGGGAGGGGACTATGGCTACACCTTC,CSLGDPGGDYGYTF
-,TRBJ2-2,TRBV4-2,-,TGTGCCAGCAGCCCTAACCCAGGCTTTAACACCGGGGAGCTGTTTTTT,CASSPNPGFNTGELFF
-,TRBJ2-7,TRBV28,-,TGTGCCAGCAGTTTAGGGCGTTCCTACGAGCAGTACTTC,CASSLGRSYEQYF
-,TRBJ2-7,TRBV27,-,TGTGCCGGTGACGAGTTGGCTGAGCAGTACTTC,CAGDELAEQYF
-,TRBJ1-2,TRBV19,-,TGTGCCAGTAGTCCCCGGGGGGGGGAGCATGGCTACACCTTC,CASSPRGGEHGYTF
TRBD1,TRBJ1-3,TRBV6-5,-,TGTGCCAGCAGTTACACAGGGGTTATCTCTGGAAACACCATATATTTT,CASSYTGVISGNTIYF
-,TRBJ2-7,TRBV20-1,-,TGCAGTGCTAGTTTGCGGGTGAACTACGAGCAGTACTTC,CSASLRVNYEQYF
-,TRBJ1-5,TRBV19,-,TGTGCCAGTAGTATGCGACCGGAGCAGCCCCAGCATTTT,CASSMRPEQPQHF
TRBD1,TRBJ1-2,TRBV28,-,TGTGCCAGCAGGTACCCAACAGGGGATGCGAACTATGGCTACACCTTC,CASRYPTGDANYGYTF
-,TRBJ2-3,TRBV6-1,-,TGTGCCAGCTCGGTTACAGATACGCAGTATTTT,CASSVTDTQYF
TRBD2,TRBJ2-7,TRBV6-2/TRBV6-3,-,TGTGCCAGCAGTATCAACCCCGGGGGGACCTACTACGAGCAGTACTTC,CASSINPGGTYYEQYF
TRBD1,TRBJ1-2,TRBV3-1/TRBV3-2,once,TGTGCCAGCAGCCATCAGGGGGCGATCGACTATGGCTACACCTTC,CASSHQGAIDYGYTF
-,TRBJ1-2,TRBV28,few,TGTGCCAGCAGTTTGGCGCAGATAGGCTACACCTTC,CASSLAQIGYTF
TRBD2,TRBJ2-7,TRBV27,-,TGTGCCAGCAGTCCCGGACTAGCGGTTTACGAGCAGTACTTC,CASSPGLAVYEQYF
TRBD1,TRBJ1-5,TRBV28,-,TGTGCCAGCACATCATCCGGGACAGGTAATCAGCCCCAGCATTTT,CASTSSGTGNQPQHF
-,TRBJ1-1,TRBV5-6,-,TGTGCCAGCAGCTTGGACCACTCCGGGTACACTGAAGCTTTCTTT,CASSLDHSGYTEAFF
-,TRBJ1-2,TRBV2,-,TGTGCCAGCAGTGAATGGGCAGGGGACGACTATGGCTACACCTTC,CASSEWAGDDYGYTF
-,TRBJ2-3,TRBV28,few,TGTGCCAGCAGTCCTATCCTCTCTATCGGCGGGAACACAGATACGCAGTATTTT,CASSPILSIGGNTDTQYF
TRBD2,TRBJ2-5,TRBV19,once,TGTGCCAGTAGCCCCCGGTCCGGGGGGGCCCAGTACTTC,CASSPRSGGAQYF
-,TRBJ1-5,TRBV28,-,TGTGCCAGCAGATCAGGGTTCCTCGGGCCCCAGCATTTT,CASRSGFLGPQHF
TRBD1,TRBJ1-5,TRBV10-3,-,TGTGCCACGACGGACAGGGGGCAGAATCAGCCCCAGCATTTT,CATTDRGQNQPQHF
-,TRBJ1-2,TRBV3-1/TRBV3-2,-,TGTGCCAGCAGCCACACGGGAGGCTACACCTTC,CASSHTGGYTF
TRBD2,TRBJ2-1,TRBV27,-,TGTGCCAGCAGGCCTCGGGGGGGACTAGCGGGGTACAATGAGCAGTTCTTC,CASRPRGGLAGYNEQFF
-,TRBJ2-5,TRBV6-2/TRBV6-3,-,TGTGCCAGCAGTTACTCTCACCATACAACAGAGACCCAGTACTTC,CASSYSHHTTETQYF
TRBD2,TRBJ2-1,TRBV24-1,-,TGTGCCACCAGCGGACTAGCGGGAGCCAATGAGCAGTTCTTC,CATSGLAGANEQFF
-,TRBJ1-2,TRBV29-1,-,TGCAGCGTGGCGGGCTTGAGGCAGGGCGGCTATGGCTACACCTTC,CSVAGLRQGGYGYTF
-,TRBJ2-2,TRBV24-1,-,TGTGCCACCAGTGACTGGCCGGGGGAGCTGTTTTTT,CATSDWPGELFF
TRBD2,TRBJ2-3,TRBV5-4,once,TGTGCCAGCAGCACAGGACTAGCGAACACAGATACGCAGTATTTT,CASSTGLANTDTQYF
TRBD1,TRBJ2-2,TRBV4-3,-,TGCGCCAGCAGCCAAGATTTACGGACAGGGGGTGGCACCGGGGAGCTGTTTTTT,CASSQDLRTGGGTGELFF
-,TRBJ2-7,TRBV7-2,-,TGTGCCAGCAGCTTAATAAGGAGTGGGAGAAAGTACGAGCAGTACTTC,CASSLIRSGRKYEQYF
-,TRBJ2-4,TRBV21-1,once,TGTGCCAGCAGCAAAAACGGGACTAGCTCTAGGGGGGTAGCCAAAAACATTCAGTACTTC,CASSKNGTSSRGVAKNIQYF
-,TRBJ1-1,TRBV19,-,TGTGCCAGTAGTACACAGATGAACACTGAAGCTTTCTTT,CASSTQMNTEAFF
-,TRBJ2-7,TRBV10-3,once,TGTGCCATCAGTGAGTCGATTAGGGCAGGTGATTACGAGCAGTACTTC,CAISESIRAGDYEQYF
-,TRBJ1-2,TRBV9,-,TGTGCCAGCAGCGTAGAGCCCGGGACTCAAAACTATGGCTACACCTTC,CASSVEPGTQNYGYTF
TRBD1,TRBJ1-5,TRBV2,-,TGTGCCAGCAGGGGACAGGGATTGTATCAGCCCCAGCATTTT,CASRGQGLYQPQHF
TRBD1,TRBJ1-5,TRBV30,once,TGTGCCTGGAGTCATACAGGGGGGTATCAGCCCCAGCATTTT,CAWSHTGGYQPQHF
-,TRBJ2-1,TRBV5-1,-,TGCGCCAGCAGCTTGGATGCGGCTAGCTCCTACAATGAGCAGTTCTTC,CASSLDAASSYNEQFF
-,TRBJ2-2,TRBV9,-,TGTGCCAGCAGCGTTGCCCCTGGCGGGGAGCTGTTTTTT,CASSVAPGGELFF
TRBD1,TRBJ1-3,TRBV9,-,TGTGCCAGCCAGGGGGCCGATGGAAACACCATATATTTT,CASQGADGNTIYF
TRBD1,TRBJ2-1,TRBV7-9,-,TGTGCCAGCAGCTCTATTACCGGGACAGGGGTTAAGCAGTTCTTC,CASSSITGTGVKQFF